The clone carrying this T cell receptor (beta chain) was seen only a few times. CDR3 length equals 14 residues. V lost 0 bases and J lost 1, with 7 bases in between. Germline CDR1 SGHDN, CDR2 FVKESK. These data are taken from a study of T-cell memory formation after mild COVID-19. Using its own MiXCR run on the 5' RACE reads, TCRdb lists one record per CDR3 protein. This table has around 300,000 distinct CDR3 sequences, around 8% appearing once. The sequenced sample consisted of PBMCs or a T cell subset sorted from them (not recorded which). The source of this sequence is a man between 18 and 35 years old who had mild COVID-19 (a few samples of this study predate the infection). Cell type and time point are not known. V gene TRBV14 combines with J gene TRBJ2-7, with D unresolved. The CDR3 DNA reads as TGTGCCAGCAGCCAAGAGATGGGTTCCTACGAGCAGTACTTC. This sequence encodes CASSQEMGSYEQYF.